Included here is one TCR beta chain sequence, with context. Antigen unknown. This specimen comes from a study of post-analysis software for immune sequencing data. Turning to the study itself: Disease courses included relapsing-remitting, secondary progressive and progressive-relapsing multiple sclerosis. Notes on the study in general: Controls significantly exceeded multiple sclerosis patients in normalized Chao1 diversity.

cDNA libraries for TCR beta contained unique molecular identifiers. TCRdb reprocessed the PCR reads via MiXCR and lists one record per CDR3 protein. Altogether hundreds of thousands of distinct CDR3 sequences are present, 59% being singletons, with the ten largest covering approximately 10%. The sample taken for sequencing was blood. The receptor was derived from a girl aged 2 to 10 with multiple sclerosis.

CDR3 protein: CASRGASGTYEQYF. The DNA of the CDR3 is TGTGCCAGCAGGGGGGCTAGCGGCACCTACGAGCAGTACTTC. The chain links TRBV6-1 to TRBJ2-7; weak D call: TRBD2 (7 bases). Germline V gene data show CDR1 as MNHNS and CDR2 as SASEGT. The CDR3 is made up of 14 amino acids. The V gene lost 6 bases and the J gene lost 2 bases, with 14 bases spanning the gap.